These T cell receptor beta chains were read from a single sample in a study of T cell repertoires in cytomegalovirus infection. TCRdb redid the calling of the reads with MiXCR, one entry per CDR3 protein. The sample consists of 680,000 or so distinct CDR3 sequences, about a third of them appearing once. Sequenced: PBMCs. Every receptor here comes from a human donor in good health (CMV status not recorded). Some clones in this sample may be carry-over from other donors' samples. Each CDR3 is given with its conserved first and last residue. A D gene is named only where the DNA matches it firmly. Clone size is not always given. Where it is, it says once, few, many or a class for expanded clones.

D	J	V	size	CDR3	DNA
TRBD2	TRBJ2-1	TRBV20-1	NA	CSARGPSGMGEQFF	TGCAGTGCTAGAGGTCCTAGCGGGATGGGTGAGCAGTTCTTC
NA	TRBJ2-2	TRBV7-2	few	CASSLKRRAGELFF	TGTGCCAGCAGCTTGAAACGACGGGCCGGGGAGCTGTTTTTT
NA	TRBJ1-5	TRBV27	NA	CASSLYPNNQPQHF	TGTGCCAGCAGTTTATACCCGAACAATCAGCCCCAGCATTTT
TRBD2	TRBJ2-5	TRBV6-6	NA	CASKASGGQETQYF	TGTGCCAGCAAGGCTAGCGGGGGCCAAGAGACCCAGTACTTC
TRBD1	TRBJ1-6	TRBV28	few	CASSPRQGGVNNSPLHF	TGTGCCAGCAGCCCACGACAGGGAGGAGTGAACAATTCACCCCTCCACTTT
TRBD2	TRBJ2-3	TRBV15	few	CATRLAGGRGTDTQYF	TGTGCCACTCGACTAGCGGGGGGTCGGGGCACAGATACGCAGTATTTT
TRBD1	TRBJ1-2	TRBV7-2	many	CASSLGTGLGYTF	TGTGCCAGCAGCTTAGGGACAGGGCTTGGCTACACCTTC
NA	TRBJ2-7	TRBV19	NA	CASSPSLYYEQYF	TGTGCCAGTAGTCCTAGCCTATACTACGAGCAGTACTTC
TRBD1	TRBJ2-1	TRBV15	NA	CATSAPTGGEQFF	TGTGCCACCAGCGCCCCGACAGGGGGCGAGCAGTTCTTC
NA	TRBJ1-2	TRBV7-9	NA	CASSLTPGVGYTF	TGTGCCAGCAGCTTAACCCCAGGGGTAGGCTACACCTTC
NA	TRBJ2-1	TRBV3-1	NA	CASSQQPTTYNEQFF	TGTGCCAGCAGCCAACAACCTACAACCTACAATGAGCAGTTCTTC